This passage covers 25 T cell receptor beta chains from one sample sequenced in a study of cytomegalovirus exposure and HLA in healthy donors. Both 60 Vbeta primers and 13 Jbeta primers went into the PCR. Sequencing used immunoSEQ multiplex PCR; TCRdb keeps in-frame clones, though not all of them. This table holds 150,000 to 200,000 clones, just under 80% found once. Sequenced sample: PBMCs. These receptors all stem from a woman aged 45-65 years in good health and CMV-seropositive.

CDR3 protein: CASRMVGAEAFF. CDR3 bases: TGTGCCAGCAGGATGGTGGGCGCTGAAGCTTTCTTT. This rearrangement joins TRBV7-9 to TRBJ1-1; D is undetermined. This CDR3 is built from 12 residues. Trimming removed 6 bases from V and 6 bases from J, with 11 bases in between. The V gene's germline CDR1 is SEHNR and CDR2 FQNEAQ (reference sequence).

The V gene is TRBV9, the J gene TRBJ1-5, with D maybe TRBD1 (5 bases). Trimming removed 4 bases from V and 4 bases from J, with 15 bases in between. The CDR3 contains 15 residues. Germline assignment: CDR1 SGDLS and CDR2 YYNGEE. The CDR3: CASSRPGVGNQPQHF. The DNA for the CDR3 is TGTGCCAGCAGCCGCCCGGGGGTAGGAAATCAGCCCCAGCATTTT.

The CDR3 sequence: CASKYRDVYHEQYF. The CDR3 bases are TGTGCCAGCAAATACAGGGACGTTTACCACGAGCAGTACTTC. The chain employs TRBV27 and TRBJ2-7, with D possibly matching TRBD1 (6 bases). This CDR3 has 14 amino acids. Germline V gene data show CDR1 as MNHEY and CDR2 as SMNVEV (reference sequence). The germline V and J ends were trimmed by 7 bases and 5 bases, with 18 bases remaining between them.

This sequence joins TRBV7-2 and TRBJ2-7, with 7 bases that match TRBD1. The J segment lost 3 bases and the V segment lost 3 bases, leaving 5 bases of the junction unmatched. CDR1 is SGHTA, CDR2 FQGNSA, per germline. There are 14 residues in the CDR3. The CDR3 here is CASSFPGGGYEQYF. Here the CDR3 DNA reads TGTGCCAGCAGCTTCCCAGGGGGTGGCTACGAGCAGTACTTC.

The CDR3 coding sequence is TGTGCCAGCAGCTTCCAGGGGGGCAGCAATCAGCCCCAGCATTTT. Its translation: CASSFQGGSNQPQHF. The rearrangement uses TRBV7-2 and TRBJ1-5; 7 bases agree with TRBD1. From germline, CDR1 is SGHTA and CDR2 FQGNSA. The V segment lost 3 bases and the J segment 1 base; nucleotides outside the gene matches: 3. The CDR3 is made up of 15 amino acids.

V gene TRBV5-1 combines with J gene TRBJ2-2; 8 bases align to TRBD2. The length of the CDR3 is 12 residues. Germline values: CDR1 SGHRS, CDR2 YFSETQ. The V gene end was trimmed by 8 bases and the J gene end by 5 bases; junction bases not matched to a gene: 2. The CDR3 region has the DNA TGCGCCAGTAGACTAGCGACCGGGGAGCTGTTTTTT. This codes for CASRLATGELFF.

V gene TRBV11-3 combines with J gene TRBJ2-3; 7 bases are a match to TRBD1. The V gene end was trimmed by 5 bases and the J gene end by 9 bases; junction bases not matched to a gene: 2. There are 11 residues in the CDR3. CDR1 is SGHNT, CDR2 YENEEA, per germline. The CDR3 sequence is CASSEQGTQYF. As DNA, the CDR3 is TGTGCCAGCAGCGAACAGGGGACGCAGTATTTT. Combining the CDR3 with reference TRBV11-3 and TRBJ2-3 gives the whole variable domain EAGVVQSPRYKIIEKKQPVAFWCNPISGHNTLYWYLQNLGQGPELLIRYENEEAVDDSQLPKDRFSAERLKGVDSTLKIQPAELGDSAVYLCASSEQGTQYFGPGTRLTVL.

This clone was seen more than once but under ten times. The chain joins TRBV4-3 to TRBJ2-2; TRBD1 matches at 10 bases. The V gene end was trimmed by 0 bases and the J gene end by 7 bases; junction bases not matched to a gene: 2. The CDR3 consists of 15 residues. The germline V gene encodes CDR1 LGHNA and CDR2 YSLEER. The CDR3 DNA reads TGCGCCAGCAGCCAAGAGACAGGGGGCGGCGGGGAGCTGTTTTTT. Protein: CASSQETGGGGELFF.

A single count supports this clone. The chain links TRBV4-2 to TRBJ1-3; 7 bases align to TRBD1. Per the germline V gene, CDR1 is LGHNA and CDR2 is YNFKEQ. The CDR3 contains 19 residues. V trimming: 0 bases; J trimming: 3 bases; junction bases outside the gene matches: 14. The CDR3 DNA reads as TGTGCCAGCAGCCAAGATATGAGGAGCGCGGGGACAGTTGGAAACACCATATATTTT. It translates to CASSQDMRSAGTVGNTIYF.

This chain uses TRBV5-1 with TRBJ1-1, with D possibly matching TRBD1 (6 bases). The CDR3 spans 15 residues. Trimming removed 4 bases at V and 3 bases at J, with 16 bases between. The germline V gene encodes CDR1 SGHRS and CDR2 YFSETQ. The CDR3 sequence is CASSPGQPTDTEAFF. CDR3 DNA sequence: TGCGCCAGCAGCCCTGGACAGCCTACGGACACTGAAGCTTTCTTT.

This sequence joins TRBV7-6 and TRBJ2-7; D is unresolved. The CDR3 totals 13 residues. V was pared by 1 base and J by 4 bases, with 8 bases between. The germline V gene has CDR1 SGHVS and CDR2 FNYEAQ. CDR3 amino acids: CASSLDSRYEQYF. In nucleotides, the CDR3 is TGTGCCAGCAGCTTAGATAGCCGTTACGAGCAGTACTTC.

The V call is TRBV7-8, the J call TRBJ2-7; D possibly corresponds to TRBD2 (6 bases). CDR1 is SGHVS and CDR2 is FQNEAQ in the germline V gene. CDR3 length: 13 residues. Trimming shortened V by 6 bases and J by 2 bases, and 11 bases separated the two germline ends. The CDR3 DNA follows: TGTGCCAGCAGACACGGGGGAACCTACGAGCAGTACTTC. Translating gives CASRHGGTYEQYF.

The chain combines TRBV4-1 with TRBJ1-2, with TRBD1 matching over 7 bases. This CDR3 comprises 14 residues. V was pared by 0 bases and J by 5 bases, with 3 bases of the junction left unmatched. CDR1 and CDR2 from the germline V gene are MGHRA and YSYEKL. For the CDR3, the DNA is TGCGCCAGCAGCCAAGAGGGGACAGCGTATGGCTACACCTTC. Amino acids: CASSQEGTAYGYTF.

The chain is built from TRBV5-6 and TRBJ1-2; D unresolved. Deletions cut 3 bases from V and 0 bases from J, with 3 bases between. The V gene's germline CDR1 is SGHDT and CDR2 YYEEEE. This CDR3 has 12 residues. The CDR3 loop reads CASSSSNYGYTF. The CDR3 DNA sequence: TGTGCCAGCAGCTCATCTAACTATGGCTACACCTTC.

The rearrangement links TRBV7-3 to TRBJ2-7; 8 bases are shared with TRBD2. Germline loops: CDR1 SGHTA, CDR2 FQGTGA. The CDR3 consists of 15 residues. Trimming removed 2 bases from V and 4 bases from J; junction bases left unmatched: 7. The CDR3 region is CASSLEAGEPYEQYF. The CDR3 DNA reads TGTGCCAGCAGCTTAGAAGCGGGAGAGCCATACGAGCAGTACTTC.

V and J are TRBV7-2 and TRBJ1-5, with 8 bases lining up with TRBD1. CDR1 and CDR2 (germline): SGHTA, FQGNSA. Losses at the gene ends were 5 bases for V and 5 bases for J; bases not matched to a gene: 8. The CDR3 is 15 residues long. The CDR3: CASSLRAGGDQPQHF. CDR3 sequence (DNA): TGTGCCAGCAGCCTCCGGGCAGGGGGCGATCAGCCCCAGCATTTT.

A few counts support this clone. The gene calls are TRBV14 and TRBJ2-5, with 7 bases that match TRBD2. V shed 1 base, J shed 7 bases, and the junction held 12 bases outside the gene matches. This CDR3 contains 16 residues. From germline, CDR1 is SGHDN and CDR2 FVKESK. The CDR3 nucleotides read TGTGCCAGCAGCCAAGCCCTGGGGAGGGCTCTGGGGACCCAGTACTTC. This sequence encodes CASSQALGRALGTQYF. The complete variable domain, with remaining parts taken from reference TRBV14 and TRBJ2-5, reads EAGVTQFPSHSVIEKGQTVTLRCDPISGHDNLYWYRRVMGKEIKFLLHFVKESKQDESGMPNNRFLAERTGGTYSTLKVQPAELEDSGVYFCASSQALGRALGTQYFGPGTRLLVL.

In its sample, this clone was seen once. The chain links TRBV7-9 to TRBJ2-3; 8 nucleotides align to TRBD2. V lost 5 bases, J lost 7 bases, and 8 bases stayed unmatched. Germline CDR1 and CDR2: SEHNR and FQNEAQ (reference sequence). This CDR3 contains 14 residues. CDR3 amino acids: CASSPQVAGNTQYF. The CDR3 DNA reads TGTGCCAGCAGCCCCCAGGTAGCGGGGAATACGCAGTATTTT. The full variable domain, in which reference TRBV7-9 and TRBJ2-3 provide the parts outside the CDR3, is DTGVSQNPRHKITKRGQNVTFRCDPISEHNRLYWYRQTLGQGPEFLTYFQNEAQLEKSRLLSDRFSAERPKGSFSTLEIQRTEQGDSAMYLCASSPQVAGNTQYFGPGTRLTVL.

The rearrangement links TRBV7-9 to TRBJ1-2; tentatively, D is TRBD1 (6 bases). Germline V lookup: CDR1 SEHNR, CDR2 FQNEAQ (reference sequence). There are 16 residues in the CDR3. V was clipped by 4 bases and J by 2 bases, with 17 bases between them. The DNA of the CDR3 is TGTGCCAGCAGCTCCCCGGACCTGACAGGAAACTATGGCTACACCTTC. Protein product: CASSSPDLTGNYGYTF.

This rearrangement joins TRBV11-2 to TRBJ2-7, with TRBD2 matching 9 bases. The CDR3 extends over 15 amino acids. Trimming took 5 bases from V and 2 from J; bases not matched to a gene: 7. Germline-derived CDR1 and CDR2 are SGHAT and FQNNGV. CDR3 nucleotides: TGTGCCAGCAGCCTAAGTAGCGGGGGTCCCTACGAGCAGTACTTC. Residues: CASSLSSGGPYEQYF.

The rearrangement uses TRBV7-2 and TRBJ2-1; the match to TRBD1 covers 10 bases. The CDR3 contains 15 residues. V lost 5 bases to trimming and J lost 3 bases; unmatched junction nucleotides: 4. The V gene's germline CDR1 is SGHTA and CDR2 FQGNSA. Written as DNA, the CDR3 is TGTGCCAGCAGCCCTCGGACAGGGGGCTACAATGAGCAGTTCTTC. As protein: CASSPRTGGYNEQFF. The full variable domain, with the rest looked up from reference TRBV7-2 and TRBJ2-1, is GAGVSQSPSNKVTEKGKDVELRCDPISGHTALYWYRQSLGQGLEFLIYFQGNSAPDKSGLPSDRFSAERTGGSVSTLTIQRTQQEDSAVYLCASSPRTGGYNEQFFGPGTRLTVL.

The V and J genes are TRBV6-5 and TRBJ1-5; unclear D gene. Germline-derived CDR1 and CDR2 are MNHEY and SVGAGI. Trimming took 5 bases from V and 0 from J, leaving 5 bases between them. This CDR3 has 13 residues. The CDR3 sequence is CASSQNSNQPQHF. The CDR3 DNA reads TGTGCCAGCAGTCAAAATAGCAATCAGCCCCAGCATTTT.

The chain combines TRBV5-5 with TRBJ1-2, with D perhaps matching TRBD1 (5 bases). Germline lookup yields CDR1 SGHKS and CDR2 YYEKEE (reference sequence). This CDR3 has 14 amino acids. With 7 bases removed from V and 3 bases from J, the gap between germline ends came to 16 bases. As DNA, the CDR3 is TGTGCCAGCGGCCAAAGGGGTGTACACTATGGCTACACCTTC. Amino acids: CASGQRGVHYGYTF.

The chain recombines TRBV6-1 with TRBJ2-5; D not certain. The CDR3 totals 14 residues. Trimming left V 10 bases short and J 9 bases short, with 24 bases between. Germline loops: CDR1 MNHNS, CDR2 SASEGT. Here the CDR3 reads CANRKLTSLPAQYF. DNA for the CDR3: TGTGCCAACCGAAAATTAACGAGTTTACCGGCCCAGTACTTC.

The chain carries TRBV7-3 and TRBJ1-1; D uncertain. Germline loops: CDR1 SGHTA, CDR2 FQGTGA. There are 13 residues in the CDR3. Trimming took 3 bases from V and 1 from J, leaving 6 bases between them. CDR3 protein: CASSFRGNTEAFF. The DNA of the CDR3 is TGTGCCAGCAGCTTCCGGGGGAACACTGAAGCTTTCTTT.